The following is a T cell receptor (beta chain) sequence with its context. Its antigen is still unknown. Only in-frame clones appear in the TCRdb table, and some are missing; sequencing was by immunoSEQ multiplex PCR. Found here are approximately 100,000 clones, approximately 90% of them singletons; the top ten hold 0.25% to 0.35%. The data originate from a study of OX40 agonist ivuxolimab in advanced cancers. About the research overall: Patients were infused with ivuxolimab every 2 weeks at 0.01 to 10 mg/kg. Among those enrolled, mean age was about 63 years (range about 23 to 79) and about 81% were male. Study findings and constraints: Expanded peripheral T cells had an undetermined antigen specificity.

The CDR3 extends over 15 amino acids. Trimming removed 7 bases from V and 0 bases from J; junction bases left unmatched: 4. CDR1 is MNHEY and CDR2 is SMNVEV in the germline V gene (reference sequence). This TCR came from an adult with an advanced solid tumor such as melanoma, head and neck, liver or kidney cancer. Sequencing was performed on CD4+ or CD8+ T cells sorted from blood, taken in a trial of the OX40 agonist ivuxolimab. V usage is TRBV27 and J usage is TRBJ2-7, with 12 bases fitting TRBD2. CDR3 amino acids: CASTSGRAGSYEQYF. In nucleotides, the CDR3 is TGTGCCAGCACTAGCGGGAGGGCCGGCTCCTACGAGCAGTACTTC.